Each of the 23 T cell receptor beta chains below was sequenced from the same sample in a study of T cell repertoires in cytomegalovirus infection. TCRdb re-derived calls from the reads in MiXCR, one entry per CDR3 protein. Here the sample spans hundreds of thousands of distinct CDR3 sequences, 33% being singletons. No antigens are known for them. Sequences were derived from cultured PBMCs, sampled from culture after CMV antigen stimulation. The receptor source for this set is a human donor in good health (CMV status not recorded). Some clones in this sample may be carry-over from other donors' samples.

This chain uses TRBV7-2 with TRBJ2-1, with TRBD1 matching 11 bases. CDR1 is SGHTA, CDR2 FQGNSA, per germline. CDR3 length: 15 residues. V dropped 4 bases and J dropped 2; count of bases not matched to a gene: 1. CDR3 DNA: TGTGCCAGCAGCTCGGACAGGGGGCCCTACAATGAGCAGTTCTTC. Protein product: CASSSDRGPYNEQFF.

The chain joins TRBV28 to TRBJ2-4; TRBD2 matches at 12 bases. Trimming removed 5 bases from V and 8 bases from J; junction bases left unmatched: 7. The CDR3 spans 15 residues. CDR1 MDHEN and CDR2 SYDVKM come from the germline V gene. The CDR3 reads CASSAQTSGGDIQYF. The CDR3 nucleotides are TGTGCCAGCAGTGCCCAGACTAGCGGGGGAGACATTCAGTACTTC.

This clonotype occurred a few times. The chain uses TRBV20-1 and TRBJ2-3; D might be TRBD2 (5 bases). V gave up 0 bases and J gave up 2 bases, with 12 bases separating them. The CDR3 is 15 residues long. CDR1 and CDR2 (germline): DFQATT, SNEGSKA (reference sequence). This CDR3 reads CSARDWRGSTDTQYF. CDR3 DNA: TGCAGTGCTAGAGATTGGCGAGGGTCCACAGATACGCAGTATTTT.

This clonotype was seen ten or more times. The genes are TRBV7-2 and TRBJ2-7; 7 bases are shared with TRBD2. The CDR3 sequence is 15 residues long. Germline V CDR1 and CDR2: SGHTA, FQGNSA. V lost 3 bases, J lost 3 bases, and 8 bases stayed unmatched. The CDR3 sequence: CASSFSSAGVYEQYF. CDR3 in DNA: TGTGCCAGCAGCTTTTCCTCTGCGGGAGTCTACGAGCAGTACTTC. The full variable domain, completed using reference TRBV7-2 and TRBJ2-7, is GAGVSQSPSNKVTEKGKDVELRCDPISGHTALYWYRQSLGQGLEFLIYFQGNSAPDKSGLPSDRFSAERTGGSVSTLTIQRTQQEDSAVYLCASSFSSAGVYEQYFGPGTRLTVT.

This clonotype was counted between two and nine times. The genes are TRBV6-6 and TRBJ1-1; perhaps TRBD1 as D (5 bases). Per the germline V gene, CDR1 is MNHNY and CDR2 is SVGAGI (reference sequence). CDR3 length equals 10 residues. V dropped 5 bases and J dropped 12 bases, with 10 bases sitting between them. CDR3 sequence: CASSLREPFF. The CDR3 DNA reads as TGTGCCAGCAGTCTCAGGGAACCTTTCTTT.

The chain couples TRBV7-9 to TRBJ2-3; 7 bases are a match to TRBD1. The CDR3 is 18 amino acids. V trimming: 4 bases; J trimming: 6 bases; junction bases outside the gene matches: 19. CDR1 and CDR2 (germline): SEHNR, FQNEAQ (reference sequence). Here the CDR3 reads CASSSDWVTGLSGDTQYF. In nucleotides, the CDR3 is TGTGCCAGCAGCTCCGATTGGGTGACAGGGCTTTCAGGGGATACGCAGTATTTT.

The V gene is TRBV6-5, the J gene TRBJ1-5, with D unresolved. Germline V lookup: CDR1 MNHEY, CDR2 SVGAGI. Trimming removed 6 bases from V and 6 bases from J, with 12 bases in between. There are 13 residues in the CDR3. CDR3 nucleotide sequence: TGTGCCAGCAGGAGGGAGAAAGGTCAGCCCCAGCATTTT. It translates to CASRREKGQPQHF.

CDR3 amino acids: CASSTRDRAQPQHF. The CDR3 DNA reads TGTGCCAGTAGTACCCGGGACAGGGCCCAGCCCCAGCATTTT. The V and J genes are TRBV19 and TRBJ1-5; 9 bases are a match to TRBD1. The junction had 5 bases not matched to a gene; V was cut back by 4 bases and J by 7 bases. Germline values: CDR1 LNHDA, CDR2 SQIVND (reference sequence). This CDR3 region has 14 residues.

A few counts support this clonotype. The chain joins TRBV5-5 to TRBJ2-7; 7 nucleotides align to TRBD1. V shed 3 bases, J shed 0 bases, and the junction held 6 bases outside the gene matches. CDR3 size: 15 residues. The germline gives CDR1 SGHKS, CDR2 YYEKEE (reference sequence). The CDR3 sequence: CASSSWTGYSYEQYF. DNA for the CDR3: TGTGCCAGCAGCTCTTGGACAGGCTACTCCTACGAGCAGTACTTC. The whole variable domain, remainder taken from reference TRBV5-5 and TRBJ2-7, is DAGVTQSPTHLIKTRGQQVTLRCSPISGHKSVSWYQQVLGQGPQFIFQYYEKEERGRGNFPDRFSARQFPNYSSELNVNALLLGDSALYLCASSSWTGYSYEQYFGPGTRLTVT.

This clonotype has more than one count but fewer than ten. J is TRBJ1-4 and V is TRBV10-3; 11 bases align to TRBD1. This CDR3 has 16 residues. The V gene's germline CDR1 is ENHRY and CDR2 SYGVKD. Germline trimming cut 2 bases from V and 5 bases from J; bases unmatched to any gene: 4. The DNA for the CDR3 is TGTGCCATCAGTGAGATGGGGACAGGGGGGAATGAAAAACTGTTTTTT. Translation gives CAISEMGTGGNEKLFF.

The chain carries TRBV20-1 and TRBJ1-2; D remains ambiguous. The V end lost 1 base, the J end lost 14 bases, and 20 bases lay between the germline ends. The CDR3 loop spans 13 amino acids. From germline, CDR1 is DFQATT and CDR2 SNEGSKA (reference sequence). The CDR3 region has the DNA TGCAGTGCTAGAGTCACAACGGACCGGGCTATAACCTTC. It specifies CSARVTTDRAITF.

A few counts support this clonotype. J is TRBJ1-6 and V is TRBV7-2; D ambiguous. V lost 1 base and J 9 bases, leaving 16 bases between the germline ends. Germline V CDR1 and CDR2: SGHTA, FQGNSA. The CDR3 is 16 amino acids. The CDR3 reads CASSLVAHRRSSPLHF. The CDR3 DNA reads as TGTGCCAGCAGCTTAGTAGCCCACAGACGATCTTCACCCCTCCACTTT.

The chain couples TRBV5-6 to TRBJ2-1; TRBD2 is a possible D gene (7 bases). Germline values: CDR1 SGHDT, CDR2 YYEEEE. V was shortened by 2 bases and J by 4 bases, with 22 bases between the two germline ends. The CDR3 is 18 amino acids. The CDR3 DNA sequence: TGTGCCAGCAGCTTAGGGCCCCCAGGGGCGGGAGAATACAATGAGCAGTTCTTC. Its translation: CASSLGPPGAGEYNEQFF.

This clonotype came up a few times. The chain joins TRBV5-1 to TRBJ1-2, with 9 bases fitting TRBD1. The CDR3 totals 15 residues. CDR1 is SGHRS, CDR2 YFSETQ, per germline. V lost 7 bases, J lost 6 bases, and 13 bases stayed unmatched. The CDR3 loop is CASGPGDRESNGYTF. DNA of the CDR3: TGCGCCAGCGGTCCAGGGGACAGGGAGTCAAATGGCTACACCTTC.

This rearrangement joins TRBV19 to TRBJ2-7, with D perhaps matching TRBD1 (6 bases). Per the germline V gene, CDR1 is LNHDA and CDR2 is SQIVND (reference sequence). The CDR3 has 14 amino acids. V was shortened by 9 bases and J by 3 bases, with 18 bases between the two germline ends. The chain's CDR3 is CASKQGRLDYEQYF. The CDR3 region has the DNA TGTGCCAGCAAACAGGGAAGGTTAGACTACGAGCAGTACTTC. The full variable domain, rest sourced from reference TRBV19 and TRBJ2-7, is DGGITQSPKYLFRKEGQNVTLSCEQNLNHDAMYWYRQDPGQGLRLIYYSQIVNDFQKGDIAEGYSVSREKKESFPLTVTSAQKNPTAFYLCASKQGRLDYEQYFGPGTRLTVT.

V and J are TRBV5-1 and TRBJ1-3; D gene uncertain. CDR1 SGHRS and CDR2 YFSETQ come from the germline V gene. This CDR3 contains 12 residues. V lost 5 bases, J lost 5 bases, and 8 bases lay in between. The CDR3 sequence: CASRGTRNTIYF. In nucleotides, the CDR3 is TGCGCCAGCAGAGGCACCAGAAACACCATATATTTT.

The chain carries TRBV19 and TRBJ1-2; 7 positions agree with TRBD1. Germline V CDR1 and CDR2: LNHDA, SQIVND (reference sequence). This CDR3 is built from 15 residues. Trimming at V came to 4 bases and at J to 0 bases, leaving 5 bases not matched to a gene. This CDR3 reads CASSTRGQPNYGYTF. For the CDR3, the DNA is TGTGCCAGTAGTACTAGGGGACAGCCTAACTATGGCTACACCTTC.

The rearrangement uses TRBV12-5 and TRBJ2-2; D call uncertain. The CDR3 has 13 residues. CDR1 and CDR2 (germline): LGHNT, FRNRAP. CDR3: CASWVGNTGELFF. In DNA form, the CDR3 reads TGTGCCTCTTGGGTAGGAAACACCGGGGAGCTGTTTTTT.

This rearrangement joins TRBV15 to TRBJ2-3, with 8 bases aligning to TRBD2. The CDR3 has 15 residues. Germline CDR1 reads LNHNV; CDR2 reads YYDKDF (reference sequence). Germline trimming cut 5 bases from V and 6 bases from J; bases unmatched to any gene: 10. The CDR3 reads CATSPHRRGVDTQYF. DNA for the CDR3: TGTGCCACCAGCCCCCACCGGCGGGGGGTTGATACGCAGTATTTT.

This clonotype was picked up one time. The chain uses TRBV5-1 and TRBJ2-2; D call uncertain. CDR1 SGHRS and CDR2 YFSETQ come from the germline V gene. The germline V and J ends were trimmed by 2 bases and 3 bases, with 11 bases remaining between them. This CDR3 spans 15 amino acids. CDR3 DNA: TGCGCCAGCAGCTTCAGGTCTCCGGACACCGGGGAGCTGTTTTTT. Translated: CASSFRSPDTGELFF. Filled out from reference TRBV5-1 and TRBJ2-2, the complete variable domain reads KAGVTQTPRYLIKTRGQQVTLSCSPISGHRSVSWYQQTPGQGLQFLFEYFSETQRNKGNFPGRFSGRQFSNSRSEMNVSTLELGDSALYLCASSFRSPDTGELFFGEGSRLTVL.

In its sample, this clonotype was seen a few times. The chain links TRBV11-2 to TRBJ1-6; 8 bases match TRBD1. V gave up 0 bases and J gave up 10 bases; unmatched junction bases: 5. Per germline, CDR1 SGHAT and CDR2 FQNNGV. This CDR3 has 15 amino acids. The CDR3 nucleotides are TGTGCCAGCAGCTTAGACGCGGGACAGGAATCACCCCTCCACTTT. Encoded protein: CASSLDAGQESPLHF.

This clonotype was recorded at least ten times. This chain links TRBV7-2 with TRBJ2-7, with D possibly matching TRBD2 (6 bases). V lost 5 bases and J 1 base, leaving 9 bases between the germline ends. The CDR3 runs 13 residues. Germline V gives CDR1 SGHTA, CDR2 FQGNSA. The CDR3 nucleotides are TGTGCCAGCAGCCAACGGGAGTCCTACGAGCAGTACTTC. Residues: CASSQRESYEQYF.

The rearrangement uses TRBV6-5 and TRBJ2-1, with 9 bases aligning to TRBD2. J gave up 1 base and V 6 bases, and 10 bases lay outside the gene matches. The CDR3 is 17 amino acids. Germline lookup yields CDR1 MNHEY and CDR2 SVGAGI. The CDR3 region has the DNA TGTGCCAGCAGATACCTCAGCGGGAGGAGATCCTACAATGAGCAGTTCTTC. Amino acids: CASRYLSGRRSYNEQFF.